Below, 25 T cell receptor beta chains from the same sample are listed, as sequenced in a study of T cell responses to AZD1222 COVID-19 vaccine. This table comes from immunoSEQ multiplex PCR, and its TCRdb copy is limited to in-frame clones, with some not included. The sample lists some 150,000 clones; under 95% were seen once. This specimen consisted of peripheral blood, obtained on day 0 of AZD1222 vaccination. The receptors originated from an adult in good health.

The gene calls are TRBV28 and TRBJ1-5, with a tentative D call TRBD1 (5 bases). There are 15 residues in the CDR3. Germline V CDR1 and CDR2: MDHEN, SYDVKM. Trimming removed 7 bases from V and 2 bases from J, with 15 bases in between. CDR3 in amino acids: CASNKMGGGNQPQHF. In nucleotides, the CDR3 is TGTGCCAGCAACAAGATGGGGGGAGGCAATCAGCCCCAGCATTTT.

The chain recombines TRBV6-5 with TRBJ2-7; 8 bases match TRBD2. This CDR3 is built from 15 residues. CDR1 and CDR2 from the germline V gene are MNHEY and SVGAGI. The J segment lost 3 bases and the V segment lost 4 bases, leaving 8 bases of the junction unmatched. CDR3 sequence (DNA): TGTGCCAGCAGTTCGGGACTAGAGGGTTTCTACGAGCAGTACTTC. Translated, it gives CASSSGLEGFYEQYF.

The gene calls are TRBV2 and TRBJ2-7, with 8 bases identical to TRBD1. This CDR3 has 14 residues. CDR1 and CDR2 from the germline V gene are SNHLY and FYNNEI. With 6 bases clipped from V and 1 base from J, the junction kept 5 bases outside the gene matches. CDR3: CASRRQGSSYEQYF. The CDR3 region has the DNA TGTGCCAGCAGACGACAGGGGTCGTCCTACGAGCAGTACTTC.

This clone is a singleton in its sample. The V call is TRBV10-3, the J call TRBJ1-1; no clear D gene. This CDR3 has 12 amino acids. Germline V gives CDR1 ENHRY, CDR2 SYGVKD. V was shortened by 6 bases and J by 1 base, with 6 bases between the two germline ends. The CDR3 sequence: CAISNWNTEAFF. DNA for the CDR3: TGTGCCATCAGCAATTGGAACACTGAAGCTTTCTTT.

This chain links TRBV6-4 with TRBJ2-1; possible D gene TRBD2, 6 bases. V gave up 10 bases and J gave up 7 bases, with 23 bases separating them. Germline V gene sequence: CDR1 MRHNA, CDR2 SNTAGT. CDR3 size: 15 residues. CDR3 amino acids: CATPGIREATNEQFF. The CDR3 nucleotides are TGTGCCACACCGGGGATAAGGGAGGCGACAAATGAGCAGTTCTTC.

CDR3 region: CASSLGTGGLAGVNEQFF. DNA of the CDR3: TGTGCCAGCAGCTTGGGGACAGGAGGGCTAGCGGGAGTGAATGAGCAGTTCTTC. The gene calls are TRBV7-6 and TRBJ2-1; 10 nucleotides align to TRBD2. The CDR3 runs 18 residues. The J segment lost 7 bases and the V segment lost 3 bases, leaving 15 bases of the junction unmatched. Germline CDR1 is SGHVS and CDR2 is FNYEAQ. The whole variable domain, filled in from reference TRBV7-6 and TRBJ2-1, reads GAGVSQSPRYKVTKRGQDVALRCDPISGHVSLYWYRQALGQGPEFLTYFNYEAQQDKSGLPNDRFSAERPEGSISTLTIQRTEQRDSAMYRCASSLGTGGLAGVNEQFFGPGTRLTVL.

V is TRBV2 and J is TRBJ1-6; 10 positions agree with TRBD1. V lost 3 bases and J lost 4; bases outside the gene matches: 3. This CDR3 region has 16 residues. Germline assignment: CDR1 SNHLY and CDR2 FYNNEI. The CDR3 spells CASSDPGQGYNSPLHF. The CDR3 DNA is TGTGCCAGCAGTGACCCGGGACAGGGGTATAATTCACCCCTCCACTTT. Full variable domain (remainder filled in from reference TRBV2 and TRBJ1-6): EPEVTQTPSHQVTQMGQEVILRCVPISNHLYFYWYRQILGQKVEFLVSFYNNEISEKSEIFDDQFSVERPDGSNFTLKIRSTKLEDSAMYFCASSDPGQGYNSPLHFGNGTRLTVT.

The CDR3 coding sequence is TGTGCCTGGAGTTCCGGGACGGCTAATGAAAAACTGTTTTTT. Its translation: CAWSSGTANEKLFF. The genes are TRBV30 and TRBJ1-4; weak D call: TRBD1 (5 bases). With 2 bases removed from V and 3 bases from J, the gap between germline ends came to 10 bases. CDR3 length equals 14 residues. The germline V gene encodes CDR1 GTSNPN and CDR2 SVGIG (reference sequence).

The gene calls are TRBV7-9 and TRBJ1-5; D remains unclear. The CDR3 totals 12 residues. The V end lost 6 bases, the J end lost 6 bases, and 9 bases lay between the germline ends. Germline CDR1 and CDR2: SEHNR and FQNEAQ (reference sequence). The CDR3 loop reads CASSTGGQPQHF. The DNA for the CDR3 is TGTGCCAGCAGTACTGGAGGTCAGCCCCAGCATTTT.

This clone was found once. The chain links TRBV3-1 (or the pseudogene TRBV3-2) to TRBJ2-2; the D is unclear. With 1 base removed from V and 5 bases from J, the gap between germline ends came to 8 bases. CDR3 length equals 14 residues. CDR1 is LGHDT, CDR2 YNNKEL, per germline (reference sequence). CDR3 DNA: TGTGCCAGCAGCCAAGGACTCAGGACCGGGGAGCTGTTTTTT. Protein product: CASSQGLRTGELFF.

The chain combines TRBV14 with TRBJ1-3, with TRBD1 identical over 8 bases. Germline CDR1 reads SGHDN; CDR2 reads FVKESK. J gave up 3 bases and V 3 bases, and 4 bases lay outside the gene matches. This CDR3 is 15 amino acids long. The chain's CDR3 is CASSHHGQGGNTIYF. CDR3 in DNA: TGTGCCAGCAGCCATCACGGACAGGGTGGAAACACCATATATTTT. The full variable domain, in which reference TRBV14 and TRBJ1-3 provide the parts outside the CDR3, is EAGVTQFPSHSVIEKGQTVTLRCDPISGHDNLYWYRRVMGKEIKFLLHFVKESKQDESGMPNNRFLAERTGGTYSTLKVQPAELEDSGVYFCASSHHGQGGNTIYFGEGSWLTVV.

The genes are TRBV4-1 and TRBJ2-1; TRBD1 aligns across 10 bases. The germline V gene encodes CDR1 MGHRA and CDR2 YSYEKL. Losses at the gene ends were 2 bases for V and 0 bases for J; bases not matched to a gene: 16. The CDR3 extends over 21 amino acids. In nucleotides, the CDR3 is TGCGCCAGCAGCCAAACGTGGGACAGGGGAGAAGGCGTGAGCTCCTACAATGAGCAGTTCTTC. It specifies CASSQTWDRGEGVSSYNEQFF.

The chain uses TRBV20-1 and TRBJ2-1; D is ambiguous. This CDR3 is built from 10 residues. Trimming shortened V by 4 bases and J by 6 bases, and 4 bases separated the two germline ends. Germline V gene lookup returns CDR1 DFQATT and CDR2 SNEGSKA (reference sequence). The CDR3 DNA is TGCAGTGCTACTAGCAATGAGCAGTTCTTC. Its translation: CSATSNEQFF.

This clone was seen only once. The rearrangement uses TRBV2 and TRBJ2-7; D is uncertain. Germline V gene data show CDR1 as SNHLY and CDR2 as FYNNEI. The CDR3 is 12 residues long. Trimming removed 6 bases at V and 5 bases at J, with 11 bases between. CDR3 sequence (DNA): TGTGCCAGCAGGAGCTTAGGCAACGAGCAGTACTTC. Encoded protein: CASRSLGNEQYF.

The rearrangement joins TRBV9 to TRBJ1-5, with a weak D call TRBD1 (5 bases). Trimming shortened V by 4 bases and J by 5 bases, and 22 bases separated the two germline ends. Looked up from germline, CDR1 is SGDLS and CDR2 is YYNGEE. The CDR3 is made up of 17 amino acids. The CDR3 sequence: CASSPGWGDRTDQPQHF. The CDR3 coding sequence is TGTGCCAGCAGCCCAGGTTGGGGTGACAGAACGGATCAGCCCCAGCATTTT.

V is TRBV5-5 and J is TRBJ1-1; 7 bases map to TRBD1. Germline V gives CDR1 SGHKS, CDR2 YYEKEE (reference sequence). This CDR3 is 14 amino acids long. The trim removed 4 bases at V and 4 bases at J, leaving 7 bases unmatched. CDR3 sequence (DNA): TGTGCCAGCAGCCGGACAGGCGATCCCACTGAAGCTTTCTTT. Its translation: CASSRTGDPTEAFF.

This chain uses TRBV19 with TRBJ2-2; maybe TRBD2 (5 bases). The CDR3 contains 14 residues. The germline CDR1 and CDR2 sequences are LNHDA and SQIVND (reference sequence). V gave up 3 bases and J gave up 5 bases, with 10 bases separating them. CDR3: CASSIGSGTGELFF. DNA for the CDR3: TGTGCCAGTAGTATCGGTTCGGGAACCGGGGAGCTGTTTTTT.

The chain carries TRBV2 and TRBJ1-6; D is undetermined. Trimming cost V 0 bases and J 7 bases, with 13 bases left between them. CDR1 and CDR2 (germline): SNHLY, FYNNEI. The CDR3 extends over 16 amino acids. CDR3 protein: CASSEAADSPNSPLHF. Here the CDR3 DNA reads TGTGCCAGCAGTGAAGCGGCGGATTCCCCAAATTCACCCCTCCACTTT.

CDR3 coding DNA: TGTGCCAGCAGCTCCCGTTTTCAGGGGGGCGGGGGCACCGGGGAGCTGTTTTTT. Translating gives CASSSRFQGGGGTGELFF. The V gene is TRBV11-2, the J gene TRBJ2-2, with D perhaps assigned TRBD1 or TRBD2 (7 bases each). From germline, CDR1 is SGHAT and CDR2 FQNNGV. V gave up 4 bases and J gave up 4 bases, with 22 bases separating them. The CDR3 totals 18 residues.

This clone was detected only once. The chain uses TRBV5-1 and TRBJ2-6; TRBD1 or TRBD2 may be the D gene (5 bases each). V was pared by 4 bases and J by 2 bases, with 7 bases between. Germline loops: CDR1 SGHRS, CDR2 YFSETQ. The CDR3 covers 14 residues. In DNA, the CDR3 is TGCGCCAGCAGCCGGGGACCTGGGGCCAACGTCCTGACTTTC. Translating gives CASSRGPGANVLTF.

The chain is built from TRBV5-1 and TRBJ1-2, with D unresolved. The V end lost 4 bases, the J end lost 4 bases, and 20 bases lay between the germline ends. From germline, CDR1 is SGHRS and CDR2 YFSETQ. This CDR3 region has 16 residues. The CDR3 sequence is CASSTTSTPRGYGYTF. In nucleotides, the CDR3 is TGCGCCAGCAGCACCACATCGACTCCCCGGGGCTATGGCTACACCTTC.

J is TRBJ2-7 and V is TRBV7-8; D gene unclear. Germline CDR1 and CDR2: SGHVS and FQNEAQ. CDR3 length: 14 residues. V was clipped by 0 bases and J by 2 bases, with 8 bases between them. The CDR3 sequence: CASSLALGTYEQYF. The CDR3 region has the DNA TGTGCCAGCAGCTTAGCGTTGGGTACCTACGAGCAGTACTTC. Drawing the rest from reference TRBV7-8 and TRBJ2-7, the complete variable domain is GAGVSQSPRYKVAKRGQDVALRCDPISGHVSLFWYQQALGQGPEFLTYFQNEAQLDKSGLPSDRFFAERPEGSVSTLKIQRTQQEDSAVYLCASSLALGTYEQYFGPGTRLTVT.

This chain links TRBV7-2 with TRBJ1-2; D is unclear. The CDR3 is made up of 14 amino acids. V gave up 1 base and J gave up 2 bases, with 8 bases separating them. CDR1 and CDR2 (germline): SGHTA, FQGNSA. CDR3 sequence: CASSLDSYNYGYTF. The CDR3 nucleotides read TGTGCCAGCAGCTTAGACAGCTACAACTATGGCTACACCTTC. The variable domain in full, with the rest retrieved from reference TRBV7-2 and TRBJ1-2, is GAGVSQSPSNKVTEKGKDVELRCDPISGHTALYWYRQSLGQGLEFLIYFQGNSAPDKSGLPSDRFSAERTGGSVSTLTIQRTQQEDSAVYLCASSLDSYNYGYTFGSGTRLTVV.

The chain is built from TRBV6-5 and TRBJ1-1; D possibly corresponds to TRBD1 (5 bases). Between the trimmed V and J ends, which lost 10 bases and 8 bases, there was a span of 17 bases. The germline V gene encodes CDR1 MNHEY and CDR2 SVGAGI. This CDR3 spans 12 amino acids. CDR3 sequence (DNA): TGTGCCACGCAAACCTCTTGGGGGGAAGCTTTCTTT. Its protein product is CATQTSWGEAFF.

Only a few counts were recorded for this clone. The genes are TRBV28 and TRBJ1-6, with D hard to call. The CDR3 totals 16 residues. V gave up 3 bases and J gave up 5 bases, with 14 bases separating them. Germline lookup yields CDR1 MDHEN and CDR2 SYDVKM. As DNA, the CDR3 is TGTGCCAGCAGTTTGATCAGCTCACCTAATAATTCACCCCTCCACTTT. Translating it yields CASSLISSPNNSPLHF.